Described below is a single T cell receptor (beta chain) sequence and its context. The record originates from a study of shared clonotypes between healthy human individuals. The CDR3 covers 16 residues. CDR1 SGHRS and CDR2 YFSETQ come from the germline V gene. Trimming left V 6 bases short and J 4 bases short, with 22 bases between. TCRdb's copy holds only in-frame clones and misses some; the assay was immunoSEQ multiplex PCR. The sample has approximately 1.4 million clones; 95% to 99% are singletons. Memory CD4+ cells were the fraction left after CD45RA+ naive selection. This chain connects TRBV5-1 to TRBJ1-2; possible D gene TRBD1, 5 bases. The origin of this receptor is a man aged 25-45 years in good health. The specimen sequenced was naive CD4+ T cells sorted from blood. Regarding subset: CD45RA+ positively selected. The CDR3 here is CASTWGRGSPSYGYTF. CDR3 DNA sequence: TGCGCCAGCACCTGGGGGAGGGGCTCCCCATCCTATGGCTACACCTTC.